This T cell receptor beta chain was obtained from a study of T cells in Graves' hyperthyroidism and ophthalmopathy. Overall study findings and caveats: Ophthalmopathy prediction by the model preceded onset by a median about 6 months. Most clonotypes expanded in thyroid above 0.001 were likewise present in blood.

Hyperthyroidism was newly diagnosed in patients aged 18 to 65 (duration under 2 months). It was RNA transcripts that yielded the amplified TCR beta CDR3 regions. The TCR CDR3 first-round RT-PCR relied on the HTBI primer set. Each CDR3 protein gets one entry after TCRdb re-called the multiplex PCR reads with MiXCR. The table has about 400,000 distinct CDR3 sequences, around 13% seen once. This clonotype was seen at least ten times. Its target is not known. The germline V gene encodes CDR1 GTSNPN and CDR2 SVGIG (reference sequence). The ends were cut back, 0 bases at V and 4 bases at J, with 10 bases in the middle. The CDR3 runs to 14 residues.

The rearrangement uses TRBV30 and TRBJ2-4; D may be TRBD1 (6 bases). Sequencing input: blood. The clonotype originates from a woman aged 18-29 years with Graves' hyperthyroidism. The CDR3 is CAWSVTGQKNIQYF. The CDR3 bases are TGTGCCTGGAGTGTAACTGGACAGAAAAACATTCAGTACTTC.